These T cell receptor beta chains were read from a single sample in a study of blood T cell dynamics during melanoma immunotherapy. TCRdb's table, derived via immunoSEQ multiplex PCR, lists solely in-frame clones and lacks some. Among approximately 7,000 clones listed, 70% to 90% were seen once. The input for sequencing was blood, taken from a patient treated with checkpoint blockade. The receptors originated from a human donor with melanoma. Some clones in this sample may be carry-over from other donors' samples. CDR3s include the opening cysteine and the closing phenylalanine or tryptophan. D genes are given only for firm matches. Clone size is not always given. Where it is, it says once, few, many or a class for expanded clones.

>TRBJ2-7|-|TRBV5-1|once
TGCGCCAGCAGCCTAGCCGGGACAAACTACGAGCAGTACTTC
CASSLAGTNYEQYF
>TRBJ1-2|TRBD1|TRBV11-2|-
TGTGCCAGCAGTTTTGCCCAGGGGGGTGGCTACACCTTC
CASSFAQGGGYTF
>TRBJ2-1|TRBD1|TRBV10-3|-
TGTGCCATCGGAGGGGACAGGGCTTACAATGAGCAGTTCTTC
CAIGGDRAYNEQFF
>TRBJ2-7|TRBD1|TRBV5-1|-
TGCGCCAGCAGCCCGTCGGGACAGATCTACGAGCAGTACTTC
CASSPSGQIYEQYF
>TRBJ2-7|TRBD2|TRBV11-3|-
TGTGCCAGCAGCTTAGTAGCGGGCTACGAGCAGTACTTC
CASSLVAGYEQYF
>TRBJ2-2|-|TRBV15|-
TGTGCCACCAGCAGAGATTTGAACGGGGAGCTGTTTTTT
CATSRDLNGELFF
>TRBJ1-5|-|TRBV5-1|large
TGCGCCAGCAGCCAGGAGGGTTGGCAGCCCCAGCATTTT
CASSQEGWQPQHF
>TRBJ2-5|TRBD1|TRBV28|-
TGTGCCAGCAGTCCCTGGACAGGGGAAGAGACCCAGTACTTC
CASSPWTGEETQYF
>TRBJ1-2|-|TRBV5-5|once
TGTGCCAGCAGCAAGGGCCAGGGAGACGGCTACACCTTC
CASSKGQGDGYTF
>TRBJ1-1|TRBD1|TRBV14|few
TGTGCCAGCAGCAGGGGGCCAAACACTGAAGCTTTCTTT
CASSRGPNTEAFF
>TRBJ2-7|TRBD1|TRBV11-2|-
TGTGCCAGCAGCTTTCCGACAGGGCCGGGCGAGCAGTACTTC
CASSFPTGPGEQYF
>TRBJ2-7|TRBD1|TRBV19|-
TGTGCCAGTAGTATTTACCCGACAGGGGGTAGCTACGAGCAGTACTTC
CASSIYPTGGSYEQYF
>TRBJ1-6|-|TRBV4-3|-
TGCGCCAGCAGCCAAGAAATCCCAGACATAAATAATTCACCCCTCCACTTT
CASSQEIPDINNSPLHF
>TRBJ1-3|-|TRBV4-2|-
TGTGCCAGCAGCTCGACAGTACTCTCTGGAAACACCATATATTTT
CASSSTVLSGNTIYF
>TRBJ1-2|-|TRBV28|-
TGTGCCAGCGCACTGGGCGGGCGGGGCCAGCGGGGCTACACCTTC
CASALGGRGQRGYTF
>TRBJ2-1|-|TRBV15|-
TGTGCCACCAGCAGAGATGTCCCTGGTGCCTACAATGAGCAGTTCTTC
CATSRDVPGAYNEQFF
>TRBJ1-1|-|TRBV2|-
TGTGCCAGCAGCCTCGGGGGGAACACTGAAGCTTTCTTT
CASSLGGNTEAFF
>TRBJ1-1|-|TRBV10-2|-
TGCGCCAGCAAGACTCTCAGGGGATCGGCTGAAGCTTTCTTT
CASKTLRGSAEAFF
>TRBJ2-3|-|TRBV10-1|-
TGCGCCAGCAGTGAATCCGGGCCAGATACGCAGTATTTT
CASSESGPDTQYF
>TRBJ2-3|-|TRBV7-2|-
TGTGCCAGCAGCTTAAGGCCTACTCACACCCGCACAGATACGCAGTATTTT
CASSLRPTHTRTDTQYF
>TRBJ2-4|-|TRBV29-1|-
TGCAGCGTAAAGGTTTTCCAAAACATTCAGTACTTC
CSVKVFQNIQYF
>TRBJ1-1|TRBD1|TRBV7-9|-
TGTGCCAGCAGCTTGGGACAGGGGGACACTGAAGCTTTCTTT
CASSLGQGDTEAFF
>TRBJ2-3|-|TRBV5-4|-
TGTGCCAGCAGCTTGAGGCTCGAACGAGATACGCAGTATTTT
CASSLRLERDTQYF
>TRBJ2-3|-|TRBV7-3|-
TGTGCCAGCAGCTTCCTAGCCCGGGATACGCAGTATTTT
CASSFLARDTQYF
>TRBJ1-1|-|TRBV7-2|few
TGTGCCAGCAGCTTAAATGAGCCCACTGAAGCTTTCTTT
CASSLNEPTEAFF
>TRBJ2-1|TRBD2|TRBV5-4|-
TGTGCCAGCAGCTTGGCCGGGGGAGGGGACCACAATGAGCAGTTCTTC
CASSLAGGGDHNEQFF
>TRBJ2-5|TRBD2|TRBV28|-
TGTGCCAGCAGTTCGGGGGGGGGCGCCGATGAGGACCAGTACTTC
CASSSGGGADEDQYF
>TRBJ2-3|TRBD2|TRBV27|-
TGTGCCAGCAGAGCGGGAGCTGATACGCAGTATTTT
CASRAGADTQYF
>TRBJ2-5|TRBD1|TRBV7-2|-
TGTGCCAGCAGCTTGGGGACAGCAGAGACCCAGTACTTC
CASSLGTAETQYF
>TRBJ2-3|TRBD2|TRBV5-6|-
TGTGCCAGCGGCGTAGCGGGGTTCGGTGATACGCAGTATTTT
CASGVAGFGDTQYF
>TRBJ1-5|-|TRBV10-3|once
TGTGCCATCAGTGAGTCCGGGGGATTCAATCAGCCCCAGCATTTT
CAISESGGFNQPQHF
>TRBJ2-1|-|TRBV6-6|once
TGTGCCAGCAGCCAAACAACAGGGTCGGATGAGCAGTTCTTC
CASSQTTGSDEQFF
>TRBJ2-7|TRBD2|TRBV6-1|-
TGTGCCAGCAGCTTCGGGGGGGTCTACGAGCAGTACTTC
CASSFGGVYEQYF
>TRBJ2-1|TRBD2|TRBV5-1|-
TGCGCAGCCGCGGGGGGCCCAAACAATGAGCAGTTCTTC
CAAAGGPNNEQFF
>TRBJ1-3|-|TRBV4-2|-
TGTGCCAGCAGCCCCCACCCCGGGGGGGCTTCGGGAAACACCATATATTTT
CASSPHPGGASGNTIYF
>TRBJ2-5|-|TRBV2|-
TGTGCCAGCACCCTCAGGGGTTTGGGGGAGACCCAGTACTTC
CASTLRGLGETQYF
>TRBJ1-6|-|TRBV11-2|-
TGTGCCAGCAGCCGCGAGGGGATTCGGAATTCACCCCTCCACTTT
CASSREGIRNSPLHF
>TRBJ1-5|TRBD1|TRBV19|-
TGTGCCAGTAGTATATCGGGACAGAGTTCGACCGATAGCAATCAGCCCCAGCATTTT
CASSISGQSSTDSNQPQHF
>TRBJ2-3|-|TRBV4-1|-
TGCGCCAGCAGCCAAGACGTGACAGACAGCACAGATACGCAGTATTTT
CASSQDVTDSTDTQYF
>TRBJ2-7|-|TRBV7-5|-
TGTGCCAGCAGCTTAACGAACTACGAGCAGTACTTC
CASSLTNYEQYF
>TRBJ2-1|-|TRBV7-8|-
TGTGCCAGCAGCTGGAACGGGCGCGGGACAGCCAATGAGCAGTTCTTC
CASSWNGRGTANEQFF
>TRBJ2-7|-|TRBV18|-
TGTGCCAGCTCACCACCGTCAGGGTTGTCCTACGAGCAGTACTTC
CASSPPSGLSYEQYF
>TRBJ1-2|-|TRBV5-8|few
TGTGCCAGCAGCAAGGGCCAGGGAGACGGCTACACCTTC
CASSKGQGDGYTF